This TCR beta chain was recovered during a study of shared clonotypes between healthy human individuals. Study-level findings and limits: The small donor group covered limited genetic and exposure diversity.

Bulk PBMC genomic DNA spanned ten immunoSEQ deep plates. TCRdb's table, derived via immunoSEQ multiplex PCR, lists solely in-frame clones and lacks some. The sample comprises nearly 500,000 clones, about 82% of which are singletons, and 10% to 15% rests with the top ten. Healthy and HIV-negative, the adult donors had no recent acute infections or vaccinations. This clone came up once. Its antigen is not known. This CDR3 is 13 amino acids long. The germline gives CDR1 LNHNV, CDR2 YYDKDF (reference sequence). Material for sequencing was PBMCs. This clonotype was obtained from a woman aged 40 to 49 in good health. Some clones in this sample may be carry-over from other donors' samples. V is TRBV15 and J is TRBJ2-5; D is ambiguous. The closer fit of TRBJ2-7 to the DNA end suggests the J call may be wrong. CDR3 protein: CATSRALSYEQYF. Here the CDR3 DNA reads TGTGCCACCAGCAGAGCTCTTTCCTACGAGCAGTACTTC.